This T cell receptor (beta chain) derives from a study of blood T cell repertoires in COVID-19. Study overall: Donors in the United States, Italy and Spain gave samples during acute or convalescent COVID-19. T cells, B-cell-depleted T cells, or PBMCs provided the cDNA or gDNA that served as material.

Assay: immunoSEQ multiplex PCR; the TCRdb copy retains only in-frame clones and omits some. The repertoire has about 120,000 clones, around 90% of them found once; the top ten carry more than 3%. The CDR3 extends over 14 amino acids. The V gene's germline CDR1 is SGDLS and CDR2 YYNGEE. Trimming at V came to 2 bases and at J to 3 bases, leaving 5 bases not matched to a gene. Specimen: peripheral blood. The chain couples TRBV9 to TRBJ2-7, with 7 bases identical to TRBD1. The clonotype originates from a woman aged 55 to 70 with COVID-19, enrolled during active disease. Here the CDR3 reads CASSVSGTVYEQYF. The CDR3 coding sequence is TGTGCCAGCAGCGTCTCCGGGACAGTCTACGAGCAGTACTTC.